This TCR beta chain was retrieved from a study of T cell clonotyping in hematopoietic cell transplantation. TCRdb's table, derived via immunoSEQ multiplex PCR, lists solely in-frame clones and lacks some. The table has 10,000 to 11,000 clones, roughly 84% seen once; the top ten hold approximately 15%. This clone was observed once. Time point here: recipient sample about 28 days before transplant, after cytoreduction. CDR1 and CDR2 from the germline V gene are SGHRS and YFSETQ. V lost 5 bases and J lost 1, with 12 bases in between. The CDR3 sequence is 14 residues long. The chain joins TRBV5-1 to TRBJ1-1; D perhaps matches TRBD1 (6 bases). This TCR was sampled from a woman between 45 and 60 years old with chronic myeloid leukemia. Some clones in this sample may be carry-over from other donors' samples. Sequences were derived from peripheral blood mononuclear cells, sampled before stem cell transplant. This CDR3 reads CASSREGQNTEAFF. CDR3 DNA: TGCGCCAGCAGTCGAGAGGGACAGAACACTGAAGCTTTCTTT. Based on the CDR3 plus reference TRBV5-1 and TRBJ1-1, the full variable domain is KAGVTQTPRYLIKTRGQQVTLSCSPISGHRSVSWYQQTPGQGLQFLFEYFSETQRNKGNFPGRFSGRQFSNSRSEMNVSTLELGDSALYLCASSREGQNTEAFFGQGTRLTVV.